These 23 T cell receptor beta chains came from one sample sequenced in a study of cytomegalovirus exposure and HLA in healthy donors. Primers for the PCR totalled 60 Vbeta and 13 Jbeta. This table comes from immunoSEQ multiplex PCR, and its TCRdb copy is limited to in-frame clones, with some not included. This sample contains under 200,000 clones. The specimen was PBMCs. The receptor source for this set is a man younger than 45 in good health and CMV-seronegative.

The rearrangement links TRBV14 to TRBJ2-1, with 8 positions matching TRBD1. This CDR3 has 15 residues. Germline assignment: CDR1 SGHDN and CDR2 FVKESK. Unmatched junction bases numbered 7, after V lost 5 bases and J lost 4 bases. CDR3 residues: CASSSRDRRYNEQFF. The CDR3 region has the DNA TGTGCCAGCAGCTCGCGGGACAGGCGTTACAATGAGCAGTTCTTC.

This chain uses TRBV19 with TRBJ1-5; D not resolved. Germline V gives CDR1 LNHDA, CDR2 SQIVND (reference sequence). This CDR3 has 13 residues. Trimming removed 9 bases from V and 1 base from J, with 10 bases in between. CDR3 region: CASNGVSNQPQHF. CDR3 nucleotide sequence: TGTGCCAGCAATGGAGTCAGCAATCAGCCCCAGCATTTT.

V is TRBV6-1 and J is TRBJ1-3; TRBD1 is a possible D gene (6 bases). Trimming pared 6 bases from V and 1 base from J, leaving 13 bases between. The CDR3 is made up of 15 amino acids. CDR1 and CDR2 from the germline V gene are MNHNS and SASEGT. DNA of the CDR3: TGTGCCAGCAGCCTTCGTACAGGGTCTGGAAACACCATATATTTT. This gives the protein CASSLRTGSGNTIYF.

The CDR3 loop reads CSAANTGELFF. Here the CDR3 DNA reads TGCAGTGCCGCGAACACCGGGGAGCTGTTTTTT. The rearrangement links TRBV20-1 to TRBJ2-2; D ambiguous. CDR3 length: 11 amino acids. Trimming took off 6 bases at V and 0 bases at J, with 2 bases between the two ends. Germline assignment: CDR1 DFQATT and CDR2 SNEGSKA (reference sequence).

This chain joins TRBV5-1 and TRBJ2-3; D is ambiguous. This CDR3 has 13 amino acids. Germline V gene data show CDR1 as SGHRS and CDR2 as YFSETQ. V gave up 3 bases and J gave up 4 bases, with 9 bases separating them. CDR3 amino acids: CASSSATPDTQYF. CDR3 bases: TGCGCCAGCAGCTCCGCGACTCCAGATACGCAGTATTTT. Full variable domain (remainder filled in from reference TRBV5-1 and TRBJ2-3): KAGVTQTPRYLIKTRGQQVTLSCSPISGHRSVSWYQQTPGQGLQFLFEYFSETQRNKGNFPGRFSGRQFSNSRSEMNVSTLELGDSALYLCASSSATPDTQYFGPGTRLTVL.

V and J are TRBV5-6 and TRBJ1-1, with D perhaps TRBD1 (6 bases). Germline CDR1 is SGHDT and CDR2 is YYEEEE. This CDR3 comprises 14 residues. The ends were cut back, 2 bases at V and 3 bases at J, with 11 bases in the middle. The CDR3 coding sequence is TGTGCCAGCAGCTTTTTTAACAGGGACACTGAAGCTTTCTTT. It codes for CASSFFNRDTEAFF.

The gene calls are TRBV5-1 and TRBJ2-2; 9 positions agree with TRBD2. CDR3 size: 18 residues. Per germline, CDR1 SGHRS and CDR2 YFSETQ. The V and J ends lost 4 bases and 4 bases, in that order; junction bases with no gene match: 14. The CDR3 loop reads CASSPIRGGRASTGELFF. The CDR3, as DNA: TGCGCCAGCAGCCCGATTAGGGGCGGGAGGGCCTCCACCGGGGAGCTGTTTTTT.

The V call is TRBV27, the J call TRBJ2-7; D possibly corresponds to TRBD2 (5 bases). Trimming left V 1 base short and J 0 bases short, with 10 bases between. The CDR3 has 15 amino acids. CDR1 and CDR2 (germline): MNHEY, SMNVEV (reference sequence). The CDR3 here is CASSLFPGNSYEQYF. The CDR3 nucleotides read TGTGCCAGCAGTTTATTCCCGGGAAACTCCTACGAGCAGTACTTC.

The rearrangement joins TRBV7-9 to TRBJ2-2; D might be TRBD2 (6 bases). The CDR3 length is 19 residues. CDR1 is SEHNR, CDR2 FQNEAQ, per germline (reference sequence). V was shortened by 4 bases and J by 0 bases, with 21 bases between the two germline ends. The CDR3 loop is CASSSRIRDSEPNTGELFF. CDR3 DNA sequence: TGTGCCAGCAGCTCAAGAATCCGGGACTCAGAACCGAACACCGGGGAGCTGTTTTTT.

The CDR3 loop reads CSVEDLGGGLPRSTDTQYF. The CDR3, as DNA: TGCAGCGTTGAAGATCTTGGGGGAGGCTTGCCTCGTAGCACAGATACGCAGTATTTT. This chain links TRBV29-1 with TRBJ2-3; TRBD2 might be the D (6 bases). Trimming pared 0 bases from V and 0 bases from J, leaving 22 bases between. CDR1 SQVTM and CDR2 ANQGSEA come from the germline V gene. CDR3 length equals 19 residues.

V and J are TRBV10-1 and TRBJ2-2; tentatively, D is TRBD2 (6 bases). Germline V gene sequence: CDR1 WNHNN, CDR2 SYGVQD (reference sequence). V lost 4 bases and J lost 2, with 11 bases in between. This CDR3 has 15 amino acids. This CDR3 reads CASSASSVNTGELFF. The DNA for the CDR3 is TGCGCCAGCAGTGCGTCTAGCGTTAACACCGGGGAGCTGTTTTTT.

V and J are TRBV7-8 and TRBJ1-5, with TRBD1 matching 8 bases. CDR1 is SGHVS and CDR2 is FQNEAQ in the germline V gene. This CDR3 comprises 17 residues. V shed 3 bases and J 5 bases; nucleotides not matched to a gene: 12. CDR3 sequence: CASSFEPQGVKDQPQHF. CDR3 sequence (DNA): TGTGCCAGCAGCTTCGAACCACAGGGGGTCAAGGATCAGCCCCAGCATTTT. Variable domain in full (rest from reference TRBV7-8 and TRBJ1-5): GAGVSQSPRYKVAKRGQDVALRCDPISGHVSLFWYQQALGQGPEFLTYFQNEAQLDKSGLPSDRFFAERPEGSVSTLKIQRTQQEDSAVYLCASSFEPQGVKDQPQHFGDGTRLSIL.

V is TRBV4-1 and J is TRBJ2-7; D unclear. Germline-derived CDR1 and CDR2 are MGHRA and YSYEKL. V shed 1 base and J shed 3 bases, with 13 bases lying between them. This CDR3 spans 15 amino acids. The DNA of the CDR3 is TGCGCCAGCAGCCAAGGTGCGGAACGCTACTACGAGCAGTACTTC. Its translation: CASSQGAERYYEQYF.

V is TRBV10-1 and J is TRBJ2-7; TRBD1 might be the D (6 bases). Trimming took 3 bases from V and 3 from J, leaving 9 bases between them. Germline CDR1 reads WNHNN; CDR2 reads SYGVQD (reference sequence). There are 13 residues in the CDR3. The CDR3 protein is CASSDGTLYEQYF. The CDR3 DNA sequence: TGCGCCAGCAGTGATGGGACACTCTACGAGCAGTACTTC.

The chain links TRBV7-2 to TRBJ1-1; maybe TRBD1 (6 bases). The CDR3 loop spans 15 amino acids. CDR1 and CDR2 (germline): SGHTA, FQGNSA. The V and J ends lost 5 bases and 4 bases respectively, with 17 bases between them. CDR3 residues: CASSPRGGSGTEAFF. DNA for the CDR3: TGTGCCAGCAGCCCACGGGGGGGCTCGGGCACTGAAGCTTTCTTT.

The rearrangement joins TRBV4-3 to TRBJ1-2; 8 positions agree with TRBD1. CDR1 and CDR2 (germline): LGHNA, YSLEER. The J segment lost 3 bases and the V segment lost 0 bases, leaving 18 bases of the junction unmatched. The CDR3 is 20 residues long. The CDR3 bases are TGCGCCAGCAGCCAAGATAAATTACGGGGCAGGACAGGGAGGTACTATGGCTACACCTTC. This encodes CASSQDKLRGRTGRYYGYTF.

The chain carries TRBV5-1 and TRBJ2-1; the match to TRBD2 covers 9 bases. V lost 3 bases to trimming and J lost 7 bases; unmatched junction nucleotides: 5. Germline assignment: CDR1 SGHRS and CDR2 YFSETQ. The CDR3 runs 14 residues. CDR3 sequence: CASSSLAGGNEQFF. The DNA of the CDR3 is TGCGCCAGCAGCTCACTAGCGGGTGGGAATGAGCAGTTCTTC. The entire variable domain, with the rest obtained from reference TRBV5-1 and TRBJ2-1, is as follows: KAGVTQTPRYLIKTRGQQVTLSCSPISGHRSVSWYQQTPGQGLQFLFEYFSETQRNKGNFPGRFSGRQFSNSRSEMNVSTLELGDSALYLCASSSLAGGNEQFFGPGTRLTVL.

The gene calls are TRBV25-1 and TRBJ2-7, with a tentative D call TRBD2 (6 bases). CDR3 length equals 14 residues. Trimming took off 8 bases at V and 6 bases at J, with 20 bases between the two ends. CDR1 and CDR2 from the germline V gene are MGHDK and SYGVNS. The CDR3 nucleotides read TGTGCCAGCCGTCCCGCGGGGAACTCTGGCGAGCAGTACTTC. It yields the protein CASRPAGNSGEQYF.

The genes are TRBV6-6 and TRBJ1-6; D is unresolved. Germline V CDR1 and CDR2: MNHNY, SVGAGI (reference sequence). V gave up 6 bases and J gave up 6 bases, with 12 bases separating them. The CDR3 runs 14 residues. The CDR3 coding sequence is TGTGCCAGCAGCCCACACGTAACTAATTCACCCCTCCACTTT. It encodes CASSPHVTNSPLHF.

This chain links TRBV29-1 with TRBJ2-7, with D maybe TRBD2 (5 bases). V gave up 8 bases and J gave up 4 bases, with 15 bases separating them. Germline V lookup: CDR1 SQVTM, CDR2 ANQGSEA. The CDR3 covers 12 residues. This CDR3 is CSTGGVGYEQYF. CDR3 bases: TGCAGCACCGGAGGAGTAGGATACGAGCAGTACTTC.

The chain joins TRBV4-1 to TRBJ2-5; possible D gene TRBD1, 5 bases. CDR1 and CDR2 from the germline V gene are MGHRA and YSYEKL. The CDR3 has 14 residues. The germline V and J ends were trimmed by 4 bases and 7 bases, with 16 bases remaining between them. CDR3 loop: CASSRGPSAGTQYF. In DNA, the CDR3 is TGCGCCAGCAGCCGGGGCCCGAGTGCCGGGACCCAGTACTTC.

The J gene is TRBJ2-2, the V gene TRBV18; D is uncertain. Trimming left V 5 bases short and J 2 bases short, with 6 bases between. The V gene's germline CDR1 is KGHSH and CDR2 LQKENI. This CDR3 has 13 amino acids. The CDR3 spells CASSSSNTGELFF. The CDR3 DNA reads TGTGCCAGCTCATCCTCTAACACCGGGGAGCTGTTTTTT.

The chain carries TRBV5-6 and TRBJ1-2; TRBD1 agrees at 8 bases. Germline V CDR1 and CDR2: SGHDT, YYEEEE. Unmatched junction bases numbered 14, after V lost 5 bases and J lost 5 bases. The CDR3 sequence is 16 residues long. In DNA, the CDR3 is TGTGCCAGCAGTTACAGGACAGGGCGCGTGGGGTATGGCTACACCTTC. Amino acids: CASSYRTGRVGYGYTF.